Each of the 25 T cell receptor beta chains below was sequenced from the same sample in a study of glioma-infiltrating T cells after dendritic cell vaccination. TCRdb's table, derived via immunoSEQ multiplex PCR, lists solely in-frame clones and lacks some. The sample contains about 99,000 clones, roughly 79% of which appear only once. The input for sequencing was blood, taken before dendritic cell vaccination. The receptors come from a human donor with glioblastoma.

The V gene is TRBV9, the J gene TRBJ2-3, with D possibly TRBD2 on 5 matching bases. Germline CDR1 is SGDLS and CDR2 is YYNGEE. The CDR3 extends over 18 amino acids. The V gene lost 0 bases and the J gene lost 2 bases, with 19 bases spanning the gap. CDR3 coding DNA: TGTGCCAGCAGCGTAGGGGCAGGCGGGTCGGGCGACACAGATACGCAGTATTTT. Amino acid sequence: CASSVGAGGSGDTDTQYF.

The chain combines TRBV28 with TRBJ2-1; 11 nucleotides agree with TRBD2. The CDR3 loop spans 16 amino acids. Trimming at V came to 8 bases and at J to 5 bases, leaving 11 bases not matched to a gene. CDR1 is MDHEN and CDR2 is SYDVKM in the germline V gene. The DNA for the CDR3 is TGTGCCAGCGGAAGGACCTCGACTAGCGGGGACAATGAGCAGTTCTTC. Residues: CASGRTSTSGDNEQFF.

On this clone itself: The sample holds other DNA sequences that translate to the same CDR3. The chain has TRBV6-1 and TRBJ2-2; D might be TRBD1 (5 bases). V shed 4 bases and J shed 1 base, with 10 bases lying between them. The V gene's germline CDR1 is MNHNS and CDR2 SASEGT. The CDR3 extends over 15 amino acids. DNA for the CDR3: TGTGCCAGCAGTGCTGTACAGGTGAACACCGGGGAGCTGTTTTTT. Residues: CASSAVQVNTGELFF.

The CDR3 sequence is CASSLVQGASEKLFF. The CDR3 nucleotides read TGCGCCAGCAGCTTGGTACAGGGGGCAAGTGAAAAACTGTTTTTT. The V and J genes are TRBV5-1 and TRBJ1-4; 9 nucleotides line up with TRBD1. The CDR3 contains 15 residues. After removal of 0 bases from V and 7 bases from J, the junction contained 4 bases not matched to a gene. From germline, CDR1 is SGHRS and CDR2 YFSETQ.

This clone was detected only once. CDR3 sequence: CASSWSRNGELFF. The CDR3, as DNA: TGTGCCAGCAGTTGGAGTAGGAACGGGGAGCTGTTTTTT. The chain is built from TRBV11-3 and TRBJ2-2; D uncertain. CDR3 length: 13 residues. Germline assignment: CDR1 SGHNT and CDR2 YENEEA. The ends were cut back, 6 bases at V and 7 bases at J, with 12 bases in the middle.

The CDR3 spells CASRQGTYNEQFF. The CDR3 DNA sequence: TGTGCCAGCCGACAGGGGACCTACAATGAGCAGTTCTTC. The gene calls are TRBV27 and TRBJ2-1; TRBD1 matches at 8 bases. CDR1 is MNHEY, CDR2 SMNVEV, per germline (reference sequence). The CDR3 is made up of 13 amino acids. After removal of 8 bases from V and 2 bases from J, the junction contained 2 bases not matched to a gene.

The chain joins TRBV5-6 to TRBJ1-4, with D perhaps matching TRBD1 (6 bases). V lost 3 bases to trimming and J lost 6 bases, with 18 bases between them. Per the germline V gene, CDR1 is SGHDT and CDR2 is YYEEEE. The CDR3 spans 16 residues. The CDR3 bases are TGTGCCAGCAGCTCAGAGTTACGGGACAATGATGAAAAACTGTTTTTT. Translating gives CASSSELRDNDEKLFF.

Note on this clone: One end of the junction does not line up with germline, which may come from a read error. The CDR3 is CASSTGGQLDEQFF. The CDR3 DNA sequence: TGTGCTAGCAGTACAGGGGGACAACTGGATGAGCAGTTCTTC. The chain is built from TRBV7-7 and TRBJ2-1; 8 bases line up with TRBD1. The CDR3 consists of 14 residues. The V gene's germline CDR1 is SSHAT and CDR2 FNYEAQ (reference sequence).

Regarding this clone: Other DNA sequences in this sample translate to the same CDR3. The V gene is TRBV19, the J gene TRBJ2-7, with D possibly TRBD1 on 6 matching bases. The V gene lost 3 bases and the J gene lost 0 bases, with 12 bases spanning the gap. The CDR3 runs 15 residues. In germline, CDR1 is LNHDA, CDR2 SQIVND (reference sequence). The CDR3 DNA follows: TGTGCCAGTAGTATTGGGCAGGGGAACTCCTACGAGCAGTACTTC. This codes for CASSIGQGNSYEQYF.

The chain links TRBV29-1 to TRBJ2-5; possible D gene TRBD2, 7 bases. This CDR3 region has 12 residues. From germline, CDR1 is SQVTM and CDR2 ANQGSEA. Trimming left V 7 bases short and J 5 bases short, with 14 bases between. The CDR3 coding sequence is TGCAGCGCACAAGGGGGGGCGGAGACCCAGTACTTC. Protein sequence: CSAQGGAETQYF. The complete variable domain, with remaining parts taken from reference TRBV29-1 and TRBJ2-5, reads SAVISQKPSRDICQRGTSLTIQCQVDSQVTMMFWYRQQPGQSLTLIATANQGSEATYESGFVIDKFPISRPNLTFSTLTVSNMSPEDSSIYLCSAQGGAETQYFGPGTRLLVL.

The chain combines TRBV2 with TRBJ2-7; D may be TRBD1 (6 bases). The CDR3 consists of 15 residues. Germline loops: CDR1 SNHLY, CDR2 FYNNEI. V was trimmed by 1 base and J by 0 bases, leaving 10 bases between them. The DNA for the CDR3 is TGTGCCAGCAGTGAAGGTACAGGGAGCTCCTACGAGCAGTACTTC. It translates to CASSEGTGSSYEQYF.

This clone came up once. One end of the junction does not line up with germline, which may come from a read error. The chain has TRBV7-7 and TRBJ2-3; D is perhaps TRBD2 (5 bases). CDR1 and CDR2 from the germline V gene are SSHAT and FNYEAQ (reference sequence). There are 14 residues in the CDR3. This CDR3 is CASSLGAGTDTQYF. The CDR3 coding sequence is TGTGCTAGCAGCTTAGGAGCGGGCACAGATACGCAGTATTTT. The variable domain in full, with the rest retrieved from reference TRBV7-7 and TRBJ2-3, is GAGVSQSPRYKVTKRGQDVTLRCDPISSHATLYWYQQALGQGPEFLTYFNYEAQPDKSGLPSDRFSAERPEGSISTLTIQRTEQRDSAMYRCASSLGAGTDTQYFGPGTRLTVL.

The genes are TRBV7-2 and TRBJ1-6; D unresolved. Germline V gives CDR1 SGHTA, CDR2 FQGNSA. The CDR3 has 14 amino acids. Trimming stripped 1 base from V and 8 bases from J, with 9 bases between. Written as DNA, the CDR3 is TGTGCCAGCAGCTTAGTCAGGAGGTATTCACCCCTCCACTTT. This sequence encodes CASSLVRRYSPLHF.

This sequence joins TRBV9 and TRBJ2-7; 8 nucleotides agree with TRBD1. Germline-derived CDR1 and CDR2 are SGDLS and YYNGEE. This CDR3 is built from 13 residues. With 2 bases clipped from V and 6 bases from J, the junction kept 4 bases outside the gene matches. This chain's CDR3 is CASSVSDRGEQYF. Here the CDR3 DNA reads TGTGCCAGCAGCGTTTCCGACAGGGGCGAGCAGTACTTC.

V gene TRBV10-2 combines with J gene TRBJ2-3; 8 positions agree with TRBD2. Germline V gene data show CDR1 as WSHSY and CDR2 as SAAADI. The CDR3 spans 13 residues. Trimming removed 7 bases from V and 2 bases from J; junction bases left unmatched: 2. CDR3 loop: CASTSGFTDTQYF. The CDR3 DNA is TGCGCCAGCACTAGCGGGTTCACAGATACGCAGTATTTT.

The chain carries TRBV25-1 and TRBJ2-7; possibly TRBD2 for D (6 bases). CDR1 is MGHDK, CDR2 SYGVNS, per germline. The CDR3 spans 13 residues. Trimming took 8 bases from V and 1 from J, leaving 12 bases between them. CDR3 nucleotide sequence: TGTGCCAGCGGAGTAGGGACTTCCTACGAGCAGTACTTC. Protein product: CASGVGTSYEQYF.

The rearrangement links TRBV2 to TRBJ2-3, with 9 bases matching TRBD2. The V segment lost 5 bases and the J segment 2 bases; nucleotides outside the gene matches: 5. The CDR3 length is 15 residues. Germline V gene data show CDR1 as SNHLY and CDR2 as FYNNEI. The DNA for the CDR3 is TGTGCCAGCAGTTTGACTAGCGGAGTCACAGATACGCAGTATTTT. It specifies CASSLTSGVTDTQYF.

This clone turned up a few times. The CDR3 spells CASSSPGLAVYEQYF. CDR3 nucleotides: TGTGCCAGCAGTTCTCCGGGACTAGCGGTCTACGAGCAGTACTTC. This chain uses TRBV2 with TRBJ2-7; TRBD2 aligns across 11 bases. V was pared by 5 bases and J by 3 bases, with 6 bases of the junction left unmatched. This CDR3 region has 15 residues. Germline V gene sequence: CDR1 SNHLY, CDR2 FYNNEI.

This chain joins TRBV19 and TRBJ1-4; no clear D. V lost 6 bases and J 14 bases, leaving 25 bases between the germline ends. CDR1 and CDR2 from the germline V gene are LNHDA and SQIVND (reference sequence). This CDR3 contains 15 residues. This chain's CDR3 is CASREQELAGSGLFF. The CDR3 DNA reads as TGTGCCAGTAGGGAGCAAGAGTTGGCGGGGTCGGGGCTGTTTTTT.

This clone came up once. The CDR3: CATRGVGNQPQHF. DNA of the CDR3: TGTGCCACCCGGGGAGTAGGCAATCAGCCCCAGCATTTT. The V gene is TRBV5-8, the J gene TRBJ1-5; D is unclear. The CDR3 is 13 amino acids. CDR1 and CDR2 from the germline V gene are SGHTS and YDEGEE. V was shortened by 9 bases and J by 2 bases, with 12 bases between the two germline ends.

The J gene is TRBJ2-1, the V gene TRBV12-5; D is possibly TRBD2 (6 bases). CDR1 LGHNT and CDR2 FRNRAP come from the germline V gene. With 1 base removed from V and 0 bases from J, the gap between germline ends came to 10 bases. The CDR3 is 16 residues long. The CDR3 bases are TGTGCTAGTGGTTTGGCGGCGGGAAGCTCCTACAATGAGCAGTTCTTC. The encoded protein is CASGLAAGSSYNEQFF.

The chain joins TRBV6-4 to TRBJ2-3; D is possibly TRBD2 (5 bases). The germline CDR1 and CDR2 sequences are MRHNA and SNTAGT. This CDR3 contains 13 residues. Trimming cost V 6 bases and J 1 base, with 8 bases left between them. The CDR3 sequence: CASSVSGTDTQYF. The CDR3 nucleotides are TGTGCCAGCAGCGTTAGCGGCACAGATACGCAGTATTTT.

The chain joins TRBV11-1 to TRBJ2-7, with 8 bases identical to TRBD1. Trimming cost V 3 bases and J 4 bases; bases outside gene matches: 5. Per the germline V gene, CDR1 is SGHAT and CDR2 is FQDESV (reference sequence). This CDR3 contains 14 residues. CDR3 in amino acids: CASSFGRGLYEQYF. CDR3 bases: TGTGCCAGCAGCTTCGGCAGGGGGCTATACGAGCAGTACTTC.

The chain uses TRBV25-1 and TRBJ1-4; 8 bases fit TRBD1. Germline-derived CDR1 and CDR2 are MGHDK and SYGVNS. The CDR3 runs 14 residues. The junction had 4 bases not matched to a gene; V was cut back by 3 bases and J by 7 bases. CDR3 DNA sequence: TGTGCCAGCAGTGACAACAGGGGGGGTGAAAAACTGTTTTTT. It translates to CASSDNRGGEKLFF.

This clone was recorded once. The V and J genes are TRBV6-5 and TRBJ2-2; D remains unclear. V was shortened by 4 bases and J by 2 bases, with 14 bases between the two germline ends. The CDR3 spans 16 residues. Germline CDR1 and CDR2: MNHEY and SVGAGI. CDR3 DNA sequence: TGTGCCAGCAGTTCCCCCCGGCGGAGTAACACCGGGGAGCTGTTTTTT. Its translation: CASSSPRRSNTGELFF.